Below, 13 T cell receptor beta chains from the same sample are listed, as sequenced in a study of shared clonotypes between healthy human individuals. Using immunoSEQ multiplex PCR, the repertoire was profiled, and TCRdb retains in-frame clones only, with some absent. There are nearly 1 million clones in the sample; more than 75% occur only once, and about 1.5% lies in the top ten. Sequenced material: memory CD4+ T cells sorted from blood. Sample subset: CD45RA-negative fraction. The receptors shown here come from a man aged 18-30 years in good health.

V is TRBV18 and J is TRBJ1-3; 8 nucleotides match TRBD1. V shed 2 bases, J shed 2 bases, and the junction held 5 bases outside the gene matches. Germline CDR1 and CDR2: KGHSH and LQKENI. The CDR3 covers 16 residues. The CDR3 DNA sequence: TGTGCCAGCTCACCAAAAGGACAGGGAGCTGGAAACACCATATATTTT. As protein: CASSPKGQGAGNTIYF.

This clone appeared a single time. The chain joins TRBV5-1 to TRBJ1-3; a weak D match, TRBD1 (5 bases). V dropped 0 bases and J dropped 1 base, with 14 bases sitting between them. Germline V CDR1 and CDR2: SGHRS, YFSETQ. The CDR3 contains 17 residues. The CDR3, as DNA: TGCGCCAGCAGCTTGGCTTTTCCCGGGGCTTCTGGAAACACCATATATTTT. It encodes CASSLAFPGASGNTIYF. The full variable domain, its missing parts supplied by reference TRBV5-1 and TRBJ1-3, is KAGVTQTPRYLIKTRGQQVTLSCSPISGHRSVSWYQQTPGQGLQFLFEYFSETQRNKGNFPGRFSGRQFSNSRSEMNVSTLELGDSALYLCASSLAFPGASGNTIYFGEGSWLTVV.

The rearrangement uses TRBV21-1 and TRBJ2-3. TRBV21-1 is a known pseudogene. This CDR3 is built from 19 residues. The CDR3 DNA follows: TGTGCCAGCAGCTTTTTGGGGGACGGCGAGAACTTAATCACAGATACGCAGTATTTT. Amino acids: CASSFLGDGENLITDTQYF.

This clone was seen only a few times. The chain recombines TRBV10-3 with TRBJ2-1; 7 nucleotides agree with TRBD2. The CDR3 sequence is 15 residues long. CDR1 ENHRY and CDR2 SYGVKD come from the germline V gene. Losses at the gene ends were 7 bases for V and 0 bases for J; bases not matched to a gene: 6. The CDR3, as DNA: TGTGCCATCACTGACGGGGGGAGCTCCTACAATGAGCAGTTCTTC. Protein product: CAITDGGSSYNEQFF.

Regarding this clone: Being one base from a much bigger clone, this may be a read error. The V call is TRBV28, the J call TRBJ2-7, with D unclear. The V end lost 5 bases, the J end lost 1 base, and 6 bases lay between the germline ends. The CDR3 has 12 amino acids. Germline CDR1 reads MDHEN; CDR2 reads SYDVKM. The CDR3 is CASSPPSYEQYF. The CDR3 DNA is TGTGCCAGCAGTCCCCCGTCCTACGAGCAGTACTTC.

The V and J genes are TRBV19 and TRBJ1-5; 7 bases fit TRBD1. V was clipped by 6 bases and J by 0 bases; unmatched bases: 5. The CDR3 runs 15 residues. The germline CDR1 and CDR2 sequences are LNHDA and SQIVND (reference sequence). CDR3 residues: CASRTGLASNQPQHF. The CDR3 DNA sequence: TGTGCCAGTAGGACAGGGCTGGCTAGCAATCAGCCCCAGCATTTT.

This chain links TRBV27 with TRBJ2-1, with 10 bases fitting TRBD2. With 0 bases clipped from V and 2 bases from J, the junction kept 7 bases outside the gene matches. The CDR3 loop spans 18 amino acids. The germline V gene encodes CDR1 MNHEY and CDR2 SMNVEV (reference sequence). Here the CDR3 reads CASSLSGWGTSAYNEQFF. DNA of the CDR3: TGTGCCAGCAGTTTATCGGGCTGGGGGACTAGCGCCTACAATGAGCAGTTCTTC.

CDR3 sequence reads: CASKASGGPNEQFF. CDR3 in DNA: TGTGCCAGCAAAGCTAGCGGGGGGCCGAATGAGCAGTTCTTC. The rearrangement uses TRBV28 and TRBJ2-1; the match to TRBD2 covers 11 bases. The CDR3 is 14 amino acids. The germline V gene encodes CDR1 MDHEN and CDR2 SYDVKM. V was pared by 7 bases and J by 7 bases, with 6 bases of the junction left unmatched.

The V call is TRBV5-4, the J call TRBJ2-2; the D gene is possibly TRBD2 (5 bases). This CDR3 spans 15 amino acids. In germline, CDR1 is SGHNT, CDR2 YYREEE (reference sequence). V gave up 4 bases and J gave up 7 bases, with 17 bases separating them. The CDR3 nucleotides read TGTGCCAGCAGCATACGTCCGGACGGGGACGGGGAGCTGTTTTTT. The encoded protein is CASSIRPDGDGELFF. The full variable domain, in which reference TRBV5-4 and TRBJ2-2 provide the parts outside the CDR3, is ETGVTQSPTHLIKTRGQQVTLRCSSQSGHNTVSWYQQALGQGPQFIFQYYREEENGRGNFPPRFSGLQFPNYSSELNVNALELDDSALYLCASSIRPDGDGELFFGEGSRLTVL.

Notes on this clone: Other DNA sequences from this sample encode an identical CDR3 as well. This CDR3 reads CASSLSGTGPYEQYF. The CDR3 DNA reads TGTGCCAGCAGTTTATCTGGGACGGGCCCATACGAGCAGTACTTC. The chain recombines TRBV27 with TRBJ2-7, with D perhaps assigned TRBD1 or TRBD2 (5 bases each). Per the germline V gene, CDR1 is MNHEY and CDR2 is SMNVEV (reference sequence). V gave up 0 bases and J gave up 4 bases, with 13 bases separating them. This CDR3 comprises 15 residues.

Only one count was recorded for this clone. The chain couples TRBV11-2 to TRBJ2-2, with 8 bases aligning to TRBD2. Germline CDR1 reads SGHAT; CDR2 reads FQNNGV. Unmatched junction bases numbered 6, after V lost 5 bases and J lost 4 bases. The CDR3 length is 15 residues. CDR3 sequence (DNA): TGTGCCAGCAGCCCCGGGGGGGGACGCACCGGGGAGCTGTTTTTT. Protein sequence: CASSPGGGRTGELFF.

The rearrangement links TRBV5-4 to TRBJ1-2; D not certain. V dropped 5 bases and J dropped 7 bases, with 21 bases sitting between them. Germline-derived CDR1 and CDR2 are SGHNT and YYREEE (reference sequence). The CDR3 contains 15 residues. This CDR3 reads CASRETGRVTSGYTF. The DNA of the CDR3 is TGTGCCAGCAGGGAGACCGGACGGGTAACTAGTGGCTACACCTTC.

This clone was found once. This chain connects TRBV2 to TRBJ2-1; unclear D gene. The CDR3 runs to 14 residues. Trimming removed 5 bases at V and 7 bases at J, with 15 bases between. The germline gives CDR1 SNHLY, CDR2 FYNNEI. The CDR3 DNA is TGTGCCAGCAGTCCGCTCCTCTCAAAAAATGAGCAGTTCTTC. It translates to CASSPLLSKNEQFF.